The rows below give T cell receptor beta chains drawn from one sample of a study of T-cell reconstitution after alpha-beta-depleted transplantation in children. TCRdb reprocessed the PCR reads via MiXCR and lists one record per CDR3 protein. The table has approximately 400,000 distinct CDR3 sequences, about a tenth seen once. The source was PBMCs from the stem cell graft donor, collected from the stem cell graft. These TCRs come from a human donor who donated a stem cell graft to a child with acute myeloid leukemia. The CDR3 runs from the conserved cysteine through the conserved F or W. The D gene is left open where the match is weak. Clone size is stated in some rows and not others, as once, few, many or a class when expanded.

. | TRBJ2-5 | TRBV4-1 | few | TGCGCCAGCAGCCAAGATAAAGAGACCCAGTACTTC | CASSQDKETQYF
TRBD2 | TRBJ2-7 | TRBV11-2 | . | TGTGCCAGCAGCAAACTAGCGGGAGGTGGTGTTATAGGCTACGAGCAGTACTTC | CASSKLAGGGVIGYEQYF
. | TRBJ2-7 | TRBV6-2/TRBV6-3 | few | TGTGCCAGCAGTTACGGCGGGAAGACCTACGAGCAGTACTTC | CASSYGGKTYEQYF
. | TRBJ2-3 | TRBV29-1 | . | TGCAGCGACCGACAGGGCACAGATACGCAGTATTTT | CSDRQGTDTQYF
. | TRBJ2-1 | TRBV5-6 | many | TGTGCCAGCAGCTGGTGGGGCCCCATCGCCAATGAGCAGTTCTTC | CASSWWGPIANEQFF
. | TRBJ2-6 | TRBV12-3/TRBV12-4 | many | TGTGCCAGCAGTTCTGGGGCCAACGTCCTGACTTTC | CASSSGANVLTF
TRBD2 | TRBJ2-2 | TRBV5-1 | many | TGCGCCAGCAGCTCCTCTAGCGGGAGCACCGGGGAGCTGTTTTTT | CASSSSSGSTGELFF
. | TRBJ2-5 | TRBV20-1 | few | TGCAGTGCTAGACCGGCAGGGAAAGAGACCCAGTACTTC | CSARPAGKETQYF
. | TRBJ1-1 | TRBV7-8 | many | TGTGCCAGCAGCTCTTTCAAGGGCCCAATGAACACTGAAGCTTTCTTT | CASSSFKGPMNTEAFF
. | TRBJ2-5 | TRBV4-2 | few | TGTGCCAGCAGCCCCTTCGGGCAAGAGACCCAGTACTTC | CASSPFGQETQYF
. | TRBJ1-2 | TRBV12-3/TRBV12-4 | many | TGTGCCAGCAGTTTCCTAGCGTCGCAGGCTGGCTACACCTTC | CASSFLASQAGYTF
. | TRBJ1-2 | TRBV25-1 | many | TGTGCCAGCAGTGAAGCCCCAACGACAGGAAGAGGCTACACCTTC | CASSEAPTTGRGYTF
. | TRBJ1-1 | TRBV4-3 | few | TGCGCCAGCAGCCAAGTCGTAACGGGGAACACTGAAGCTTTCTTT | CASSQVVTGNTEAFF
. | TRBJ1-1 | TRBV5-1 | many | TGCGCCAGCAGCTTGGTGGGAGCTCTCCCGGTGAACACTGAAGCTTTCTTT | CASSLVGALPVNTEAFF
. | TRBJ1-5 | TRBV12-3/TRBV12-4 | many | TGTGCCAGCAGTCTAAATCAGCCCCAGCATTTT | CASSLNQPQHF
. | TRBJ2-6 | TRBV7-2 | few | TGTGCCAGCAACGTGCCGAGAGGATCTGGGGCCAACGTCCTGACTTTC | CASNVPRGSGANVLTF
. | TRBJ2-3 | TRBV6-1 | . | TGTGCCAGCAGTGCCTCGCTGAGCACAGATACGCAGTATTTT | CASSASLSTDTQYF
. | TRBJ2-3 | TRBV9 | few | TGTGCCAGCAGCGTAGGTCCCGGGGGGCCGAGCACAGATACGCAGTATTTT | CASSVGPGGPSTDTQYF
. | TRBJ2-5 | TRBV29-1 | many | TGCAGCGGTCGGGCTGGGCAAGAGACCCAGTACTTC | CSGRAGQETQYF
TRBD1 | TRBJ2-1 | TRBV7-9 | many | TGTGCCAGCAGCTTAGGGACAGGGTTAAATGAGCAGTTCTTC | CASSLGTGLNEQFF
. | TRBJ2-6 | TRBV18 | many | TGTGCCAGCTCACCACTAGTATCCGGGGCCAACGTCCTGACTTTC | CASSPLVSGANVLTF
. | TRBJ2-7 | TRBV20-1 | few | TGCAGTGTAATTTCGAGGACAGACTACGAGCAGTACTTC | CSVISRTDYEQYF
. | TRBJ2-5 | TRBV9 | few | TGTGCCAGCAGCGCCGGGACGAGAGATGGAGAGACCCAGTACTTC | CASSAGTRDGETQYF
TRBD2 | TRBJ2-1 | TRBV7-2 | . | TGTGCCAGCAGCTTAGCGCCGACTAGCGGGCAGTTCTTC | CASSLAPTSGQFF
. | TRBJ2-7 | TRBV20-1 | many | TGCAGTGCTAGAGATCCGGCTTCCTACGAGCAGTACTTC | CSARDPASYEQYF
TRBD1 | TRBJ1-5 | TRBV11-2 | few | TGTGCCAGCAGTACCACGACAGGGGACAATCAGCCCCAGCATTTT | CASSTTTGDNQPQHF
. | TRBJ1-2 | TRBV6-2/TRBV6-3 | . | TGTGCCAGCAGTTACTGGCTTAACTATGGCTACACCTTC | CASSYWLNYGYTF
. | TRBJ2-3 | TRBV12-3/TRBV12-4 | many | TGTGCCAGCAGTATCCCTAACACAGATACGCAGTATTTT | CASSIPNTDTQYF
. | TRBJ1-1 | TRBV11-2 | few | TGTGCCAGCAGACCCACAGGGAGAGGGGGAGCTTTCTTT | CASRPTGRGGAFF
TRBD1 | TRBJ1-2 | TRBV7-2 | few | TGTGCCAGCAGCTTAGCTTACAGGGGGGACTATGGCTACACCTTC | CASSLAYRGDYGYTF
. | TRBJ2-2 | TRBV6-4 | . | TGTGCCAGCAGTGACTCCCGGGACACCGGGGACCTGTTTTTT | CASSDSRDTGDLFF
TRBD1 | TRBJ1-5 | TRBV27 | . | TGTGCCAGCAGGACAGGGGAACAGCCCCAGCATTTT | CASRTGEQPQHF
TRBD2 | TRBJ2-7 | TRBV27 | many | TGTGCCAGCAGTTTGACTAGCGGCCTCTACGAGCAGTACTTC | CASSLTSGLYEQYF
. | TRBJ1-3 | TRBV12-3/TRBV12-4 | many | TGTGCCAGCAGTTTAGAGACACGGGACACCATATATTTT | CASSLETRDTIYF
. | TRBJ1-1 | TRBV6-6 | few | TGTGCCAGCTTGACAGGCCCCGACGAGGCTTTCTTT | CASLTGPDEAFF
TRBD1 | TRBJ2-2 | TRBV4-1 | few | TGCGCCAGCAGCCTCAAACTCCGACAGGGATCGAACACCGGGGAGCTGTTTTTT | CASSLKLRQGSNTGELFF
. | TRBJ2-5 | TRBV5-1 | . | TGCGCCAGCAGCTTGGATCCCCATAGCCTGGGGAGAGAGACCCAGTACTTC | CASSLDPHSLGRETQYF
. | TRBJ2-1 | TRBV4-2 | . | TGTGCCAGCAGCCAAGATTTGGGTGAGCAGTTCTTC | CASSQDLGEQFF
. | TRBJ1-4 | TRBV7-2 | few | TGTGCCAGCAGCTTGGGTGGCTACCGGGACTCGGATGAAAAACTGTTTTTT | CASSLGGYRDSDEKLFF
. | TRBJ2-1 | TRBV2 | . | TGTGCCAGCAGTGACCTAGTTGATGAGCAGTTCTTC | CASSDLVDEQFF
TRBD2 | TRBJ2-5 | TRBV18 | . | TGTGCCAGCTCAAAAGGACTAGCGGGGGCTAACCAAGAGACCCAGTACTTC | CASSKGLAGANQETQYF
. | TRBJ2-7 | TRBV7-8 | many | TGTGCCAGCAGCTTAAGGGGCCCAAGCTCCTACGAGCAGTACTTC | CASSLRGPSSYEQYF
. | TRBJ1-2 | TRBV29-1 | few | TGCAGCGTTGCGATGCTTTCTAACTATGGCTACACCTTC | CSVAMLSNYGYTF
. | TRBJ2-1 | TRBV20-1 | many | TGCAGTGCTGCTATGGCTGGGGGCAATGAGCAGTTCTTC | CSAAMAGGNEQFF
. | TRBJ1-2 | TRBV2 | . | TGTGCCAGCAGTGAACTCGGCAGGAGACTTTATGGCTACACCTTC | CASSELGRRLYGYTF
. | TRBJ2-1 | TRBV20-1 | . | TGCAGTGCTAGTACCGGGGGCTCCTACAATGAGCAGTTCTTC | CSASTGGSYNEQFF
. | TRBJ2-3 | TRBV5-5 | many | TGTGCCAGCAGACCACTGGCCCGCACAGATACGCAGTATTTT | CASRPLARTDTQYF
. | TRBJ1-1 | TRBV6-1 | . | TGTGCCAGCACAAATAAACTACAGGAGAACACTGAAGCTTTCTTC | CASTNKLQENTEAFF
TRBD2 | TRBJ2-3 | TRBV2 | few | TGTGCCAGCAGGGGGACTAGCGGGATCACAGATACGCAGTATTTT | CASRGTSGITDTQYF
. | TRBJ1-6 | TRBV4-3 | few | TGCGCCAGCAGCCAAGATCCAGAGGCAAATTCACCCCTCCACTTT | CASSQDPEANSPLHF
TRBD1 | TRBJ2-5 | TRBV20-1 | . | TGCAGTGCTAGAGGCCGGGACAGGGGGCTCCTGGAGACCCAGTACTTC | CSARGRDRGLLETQYF
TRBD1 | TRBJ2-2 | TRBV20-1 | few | TGCAGTGCTGCTGGACAGGGGGGCACCGGGGAGCTGTTTTTT | CSAAGQGGTGELFF
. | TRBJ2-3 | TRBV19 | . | TGTGCCAGTAGTATACAGGGGCCAGGGAACACAGATACGCAGTATTTT | CASSIQGPGNTDTQYF
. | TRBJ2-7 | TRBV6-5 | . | TGTGCCAGCAGTTACTCCGGGCATCGTTCCTACGAGCAGTACTTC | CASSYSGHRSYEQYF
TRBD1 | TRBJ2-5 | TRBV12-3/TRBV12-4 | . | TGTGCCAGCAGTGAATGGACAGGGGGCGTGGAGACCCAGTACTTC | CASSEWTGGVETQYF